The following is a TCR beta chain sequence with its context. The antigen remains unidentified. V was pared by 5 bases and J by 1 base, with 5 bases of the junction left unmatched. Germline CDR1 SGHAT, CDR2 FQNNGV. The CDR3 extends over 14 amino acids. The data were obtained in a study of T cell responses to AZD1222 COVID-19 vaccine. Study-wide findings and caveats: Only six or seven AZD1222 recipients tested seropositive at baseline.

The repertoire was sequenced with immunoSEQ multiplex PCR; TCRdb's copy has only in-frame clones and lacks some. Of some 120,000 clones listed, 80% to 95% are singletons. The V call is TRBV11-2, the J call TRBJ2-7; the match to TRBD2 covers 7 bases. The source was peripheral blood, collected on day 0 of AZD1222 vaccination. The sequence was obtained from an adult in good health. CDR3 amino acids: CASSPRTSSYEQYF. CDR3 in DNA: TGTGCCAGCAGCCCCCGGACTAGTTCCTACGAGCAGTACTTC.